This T cell receptor (beta chain) was found in a study of T cell responses to AZD1222 COVID-19 vaccine. Germline loops: CDR1 MNHNS, CDR2 SASEGT. V gave up 1 base and J gave up 5 bases, with 6 bases separating them. This CDR3 comprises 13 residues. The data were produced by immunoSEQ multiplex PCR, yet TCRdb's version contains in-frame clones alone and is incomplete. This sample has around 100,000 clones; around 94% occur once, and the top ten carry about 2.2%. The rearrangement links TRBV6-1 to TRBJ1-5; D is unresolved. This material consisted of peripheral blood, taken on day 0 of AZD1222 vaccination. The TCR sequence derives from an adult in good health. The CDR3 region has the DNA TGTGCCAGCAGTGAAGTACAATATCAGCCCCAGCATTTT. Amino acids: CASSEVQYQPQHF.